A single sample is the source of the 16 T cell receptor beta chains below, sequenced in a study of PD-1 blockade in classical Hodgkin lymphoma. The table came from immunoSEQ multiplex PCR; TCRdb's copy has only in-frame clones and leaves some out. Among 50,000 to 75,000 clones listed, 85% to 90% were seen once. Patients all relapsed after autologous stem cell transplantation, and there was variation in brentuximab vedotin exposure. The material sequenced was peripheral blood mononuclear cells (PBMCs), taken at baseline. The receptors were sampled from a human donor with classical Hodgkin lymphoma.

V gene TRBV4-1 combines with J gene TRBJ2-7; tentative D call: TRBD1 (6 bases). Trimming removed 5 bases from V and 2 bases from J, with 16 bases in between. Germline CDR1 and CDR2: MGHRA and YSYEKL. The CDR3 is 15 residues long. The CDR3: CASSDRFFGPYEQYF. The CDR3 DNA reads TGCGCCAGCAGCGACAGGTTCTTCGGCCCCTACGAGCAGTACTTC.

The rearrangement joins TRBV25-1 to TRBJ2-5; D tentatively fits TRBD1 or TRBD2 (5 bases each). Per the germline V gene, CDR1 is MGHDK and CDR2 is SYGVNS. V shed 3 bases and J shed 2 bases, with 10 bases lying between them. This CDR3 has 14 amino acids. In DNA, the CDR3 is TGTGCCAGCAGTGATCGGGGCTTTCAAGAGACCCAGTACTTC. Translating gives CASSDRGFQETQYF.

The chain carries TRBV11-2 and TRBJ1-2; 9 positions agree with TRBD1. Germline-derived CDR1 and CDR2 are SGHAT and FQNNGV. J gave up 5 bases and V 5 bases, and 9 bases lay outside the gene matches. The CDR3 sequence is 15 residues long. CDR3 residues: CASSNPGQGTYGYTF. The CDR3 nucleotides are TGTGCCAGCAGCAACCCCGGACAGGGGACGTATGGCTACACCTTC.

The rearrangement joins TRBV6-1 to TRBJ2-7, with D perhaps assigned TRBD1 or TRBD2 (6 bases each). The V end lost 0 bases, the J end lost 1 base, and 13 bases lay between the germline ends. The CDR3 has 16 amino acids. CDR1 is MNHNS and CDR2 is SASEGT in the germline V gene. CDR3 in amino acids: CASSEALGGSSYEQYF. CDR3 nucleotide sequence: TGTGCCAGCAGTGAAGCGTTGGGGGGCAGTTCCTACGAGCAGTACTTC.

V and J are TRBV25-1 and TRBJ2-1, with D unresolved. The CDR3 length is 14 residues. The germline gives CDR1 MGHDK, CDR2 SYGVNS. V was trimmed by 0 bases and J by 8 bases, leaving 11 bases between them. CDR3 residues: CASSEYHWAYEQFF. In nucleotides, the CDR3 is TGTGCCAGCAGTGAATACCATTGGGCCTATGAGCAGTTCTTC.

V usage is TRBV19 and J usage is TRBJ2-7; the D call may be TRBD1 or TRBD2 (5 bases each). Per germline, CDR1 LNHDA and CDR2 SQIVND (reference sequence). V shed 6 bases and J shed 4 bases, with 10 bases lying between them. CDR3 length: 12 residues. The CDR3 DNA sequence: TGTGCCAGTAGCCGGGACGGGTACGAGCAGTACTTC. This sequence encodes CASSRDGYEQYF.

In DNA form, the CDR3 reads TGTGCCAGCAGCCTCGACGCCTCAGGATCACCCCTCCACTTT. Protein: CASSLDASGSPLHF. The rearrangement uses TRBV7-9 and TRBJ1-6; D uncertain. Trimming stripped 5 bases from V and 10 bases from J, with 15 bases between. The CDR3 is 14 residues long. Germline CDR1 and CDR2: SEHNR and FQNEAQ (reference sequence).

The genes are TRBV5-1 and TRBJ2-7; 7 bases map to TRBD1. This CDR3 comprises 14 residues. V lost 2 bases and J lost 11; bases outside the gene matches: 13. CDR1 SGHRS and CDR2 YFSETQ come from the germline V gene. The CDR3 DNA sequence: TGCGCCAGCAGCTTTGAAAGACAGGGTGTTTTGGAGTACTTC. This sequence encodes CASSFERQGVLEYF.

The rearrangement joins TRBV5-6 to TRBJ2-3, with 13 bases that match TRBD2. The CDR3 has 16 amino acids. J gave up 2 bases and V 3 bases, and 3 bases lay outside the gene matches. Germline V lookup: CDR1 SGHDT, CDR2 YYEEEE. The CDR3: CASSSGLAGLTDTQYF. CDR3 DNA: TGTGCCAGCAGCTCGGGACTAGCGGGGCTCACAGATACGCAGTATTTT.

In DNA, the CDR3 is TGTGCCATCACGGCGGGGTTTCCGATGGAGCTGTTTTTT. Translation gives CAITAGFPMELFF. The genes are TRBV10-3 and TRBJ2-2, with D possibly being TRBD2 (6 bases). Trimming shortened V by 7 bases and J by 10 bases, and 16 bases separated the two germline ends. Germline lookup yields CDR1 ENHRY and CDR2 SYGVKD. The CDR3 length is 13 residues.

The chain employs TRBV7-9 and TRBJ2-1; D might be TRBD2 (7 bases). The germline V gene encodes CDR1 SEHNR and CDR2 FQNEAQ (reference sequence). The length of the CDR3 is 16 residues. Trimming cost V 0 bases and J 7 bases, with 16 bases left between them. CDR3 in DNA: TGTGCCAGCAGCTTAGCGACGGGGGGCCCCTTTAATGAGCAGTTCTTC. Residues: CASSLATGGPFNEQFF.

The chain links TRBV10-3 to TRBJ2-7; D ambiguous. V was trimmed by 0 bases and J by 4 bases, leaving 10 bases between them. The germline gives CDR1 ENHRY, CDR2 SYGVKD. The CDR3 sequence is 14 residues long. The CDR3: CAISESTYGYEQYF. The CDR3 DNA follows: TGTGCCATCAGTGAGTCGACGTATGGTTACGAGCAGTACTTC.

This clone was recorded once. CDR3 amino acids: CSVEGVLEGGRDTEAFF. CDR3 coding DNA: TGCAGCGTTGAAGGCGTTTTGGAAGGGGGCCGGGACACTGAAGCTTTCTTT. This chain uses TRBV29-1 with TRBJ1-1; 7 nucleotides line up with TRBD1. Germline V gives CDR1 SQVTM, CDR2 ANQGSEA. V gave up 1 base and J gave up 3 bases; unmatched junction bases: 14. The length of the CDR3 is 17 residues.

The V and J genes are TRBV5-1 and TRBJ2-5; perhaps TRBD1 as D (6 bases). V lost 2 bases and J lost 3, with 11 bases in between. The germline V gene encodes CDR1 SGHRS and CDR2 YFSETQ. CDR3 length equals 14 residues. The CDR3 spells CASSLGQGKETQYF. CDR3 bases: TGCGCCAGCAGCTTAGGGCAGGGGAAAGAGACCCAGTACTTC.

V usage is TRBV4-1 and J usage is TRBJ2-2; perhaps TRBD2 as D (6 bases). This CDR3 is 15 amino acids long. Germline assignment: CDR1 MGHRA and CDR2 YSYEKL. Trimming took off 4 bases at V and 4 bases at J, with 13 bases between the two ends. As DNA, the CDR3 is TGCGCCAGCAGCCCCCCAGGAGGGGCCACCGGGGAGCTGTTTTTT. It encodes CASSPPGGATGELFF.

This chain uses TRBV6-5 with TRBJ1-1; D call uncertain. Germline CDR1 MNHEY, CDR2 SVGAGI. V was pared by 7 bases and J by 4 bases, with 10 bases between. The CDR3 has 12 amino acids. The CDR3 loop is CASTETLTEAFF. The CDR3 DNA sequence: TGTGCCAGCACTGAAACACTCACTGAAGCTTTCTTT.